What follows is one T cell receptor (beta chain) and its context. This clone was counted only a few times. This receptor's antigen is unknown. No much larger clone exists at a distance of one base, and base qualities are not known. From each donor, a single peripheral blood sample of around 120 mL on average was drawn into heparinised tubes. Using a panel that included CD45RO, CCR7, CD25, CD127, CD95 and CD27, naive, central memory, regulatory and stem cell-like memory CD4+ T cells were sorted on a BD FACSAria II. All sorted populations exceeded 95% purity. PBMCs were isolated right away by Lymphoprep density gradient centrifugation and were stained directly, without culture. Samples were stained and sorted in pairs, with one healthy donor and one patient per experiment, so that batch effects were minimized. The entire isolated RNA was reverse transcribed using the High Capacity cDNA Reverse Transcription Kit, and thus expressed TCRB transcripts were sequenced. Naive, central memory and regulatory T cell samples underwent deep immunoSEQ sequencing, averaging about 3.57 million total reads per sample. Sorted cells were lysed in RLT buffer and RNA was extracted with DNase-treated RNeasy Micro or Mini kits, depending on cell number. Each cell subset was processed on its own to prevent cross-contamination, while patient and healthy donor samples were processed together. The immunoSEQ multiplex PCR was used to amplify TCRB sequences from cDNA, generating 87-bp fragments that spanned the CDR3 region. The amplicons were sequenced using the Illumina HiSeq platform. The source study handled its data this way. Synthetic template baselines were used to correct PCR bias computationally, reads within Hamming distance 2 were collapsed together, and singletons that could not be merged were discarded. Reads were aligned to IMGT to assign V, D and J genes, CDR3 length, and insertions or deletions at six rearrangement sites. Within each subset, clonotype counts were normalized to sorted cell number, and only after that were true diversity and Gini coefficients computed with the tcR R package. Repertoire sharing was quantified using the overlap coefficient calculated on TCRB nucleotide sequences. As a proxy for the pre-selection repertoire, out-of-frame TCRB sequences from naive cells were analyzed. What TCRdb holds here is the immuneACCESS table cut down to in-frame rearrangements. Part of the clones is not present; checked against another copy, under half of the missing clones reflect an unresolved V gene, and the others are unexplained. The DNA gave D and trimming, while V, J and clone size come from that table. The sample has hundreds of thousands of clones on record, roughly an eighth of them singletons. 0.035% to 0.04% of the sample rests with the top ten.

Cut back by 0 bases and 3 bases, the V and J ends lie 6 bases apart. As encoded in the germline V gene (reference sequence), CDR1 is SGHNT while CDR2 is YYREEE. Reading from cysteine to phenylalanine, the CDR3 counts 13 amino acids. The kept DNA is CDR3 alone, 39 bases in frame from the first base. This specimen belongs to a study of beta chain features in type 1 diabetes (dated 2018 in TCRdb). In terms of the full investigation: Patients and healthy donors did not differ in mean age, gender distribution, total cell number or subset yield. A total of around 110,000,000 sorted cells were examined across all samples, and a strong correlation was observed between cell number per subset and RNA yield. In the study, recently diagnosed type 1 diabetes patients and matched healthy donors were compared on the TCRB repertoires of their sorted circulating CD4+ T cell subsets. Whereas all 28 donors provided naive and central memory subsets, regulatory and stem cell-like memory subsets were isolated from just 8 patients and about eight healthy donors. Summary of the overall study and its limitations: Fewer insertions and more nucleotide deletions at VDJ recombination sites were observed in patients with type 1 diabetes, implying thymic rearrangement abnormalities. In all four CD4+ subsets, TCRB CDR3 length was moderately but significantly shorter in type 1 diabetes patients. The naive, central memory and regulatory TCRB repertoires appeared to resemble one another more closely among patients than among healthy donors. Sequencing cDNA rather than genomic DNA could over-represent highly expressing activated cells, although activation and CD3 levels did not differ between groups. Because small numbers of individuals were included in the HLA sub-analyses, any influence of HLA type on TCRB rearrangement was left unresolved. Shorter templates might have been favored by PCR, but patient and control samples were amplified and corrected together, so both groups would have been affected equally by any skew.

The sequencing sample was made of naive CD4+ T cells from blood. What the cell subset or site label conveys for this sample: true naive CD4+ T cells. The V gene is TRBV5-4 and the J gene is TRBJ2-5; the D gene identity is not certain. This sequence was found in a man aged 18 to 30 with type 1 diabetes. The DNA sequence is TGTGCCAGCAGCTTGGCATCCAAAGAGACCCAGTACTTC. It encodes CASSLASKETQYF. Where the CDR3 stops, the reference TRBV5-4 and TRBJ2-5 genes take over; the full variable domain is ETGVTQSPTHLIKTRGQQVTLRCSSQSGHNTVSWYQQALGQGPQFIFQYYREEENGRGNFPPRFSGLQFPNYSSELNVNALELDDSALYLCASSLASKETQYFGPGTRLLVL.